Listed below are T cell receptor beta chains from one sample, sequenced in a study of blood T cell repertoires in COVID-19. Generated by immunoSEQ multiplex PCR, the TCRdb table keeps only in-frame clones and is missing some. The sample includes about 270,000 clones, more than 65% of them seen just once. The sequencing sample was made of peripheral blood. The receptors shown here come from a woman aged 18-29 years with acute or convalescent COVID-19. Both conserved end residues are part of each CDR3. D genes are given only for firm matches. The size of a clone is reported for some rows only, either as once, few or many, or as a class for expanded clones.

CASSLWAQETQYF	TGTGCCAGCAGTTTATGGGCCCAAGAGACCCAGTACTTC	NA	TRBV27	TRBJ2-5	NA
CASSLFWIGDNTEAFF	TGTGCCAGCAGCTTATTTTGGATCGGGGATAACACTGAAGCTTTCTTT	NA	TRBV7-8	TRBJ1-1	NA
CSASRSGVTDTQYF	TGCAGTGCTAGTAGATCGGGAGTTACAGATACGCAGTATTTT	few	TRBV20-1	TRBJ2-3	NA
CASSPVSVEAQFF	TGTGCCAGCTCACCCGTTAGCGTCGAGGCGCAGTTCTTC	NA	TRBV18	TRBJ2-1	NA
CAISESIALRETQYF	TGTGCCATCAGTGAGTCGATAGCGTTGCGGGAGACCCAGTACTTC	NA	TRBV10-3	TRBJ2-5	NA
CASSPQRGLLGEQFF	TGTGCCAGCAGTCCCCAGCGGGGCCTCCTGGGTGAGCAGTTCTTC	NA	TRBV25-1	TRBJ2-1	TRBD2
CASSQPDRGGGYTF	TGTGCCAGCAGCCAACCCGACAGGGGTGGAGGCTACACCTTC	NA	TRBV4-2	TRBJ1-2	TRBD1
CASSDYGRGTDTQYF	TGTGCCAGCAGCGATTACGGGAGGGGGACAGATACGCAGTATTTT	NA	TRBV9	TRBJ2-3	TRBD2
CASSLTALQVWTGELFF	TGTGCCAGCAGCTTGACGGCCCTTCAGGTGTGGACCGGGGAGCTGTTTTTT	NA	TRBV5-6	TRBJ2-2	NA
CATSDPFTGELFF	TGTGCCACCAGTGATCCGTTCACCGGGGAGCTGTTTTTT	NA	TRBV24-1	TRBJ2-2	NA
CASSIGLTSGRSDTQYF	TGTGCCAGTAGTATAGGTTTGACTAGCGGGAGATCGGATACGCAGTATTTT	NA	TRBV19	TRBJ2-3	TRBD2